This T cell receptor beta chain was captured by sequencing in a study of T cell repertoires in cytomegalovirus infection. Study overall: Public TCR beta signatures marked donors with CMV infection and the matching HLA. Study conclusions and caveats: CMV-specific HLA-C-restricted TCR beta clonotypes dominated the ex vivo response. Using cumulative public TCR beta family frequency, the authors identified those who carried CMV together with the relevant HLA.

V was clipped by 5 bases and J by 6 bases, with 21 bases between them. Germline values: CDR1 MNHEY, CDR2 SVGEGT. This CDR3 region has 16 residues. TCRdb reanalysed the reads using MiXCR and keeps one entry per CDR3 protein. The table shows about 140,000 distinct CDR3 sequences, with about 6.3% occurring only once. This clonotype was seen repeatedly, ten times or more. Antigen specificity is unknown. The TCR was taken from a human donor in good health (CMV status not recorded). Some clones in this sample may be carry-over from other donors' samples. The sample consisted of PBMCs. The V and J genes are TRBV6-2 or TRBV6-3 and TRBJ2-3, with D possibly being TRBD2 (6 bases). The CDR3 DNA reads TGTGCCAGCAGTGGTGGAAGCGGGCCCCGCTGGGATACGCAGTATTTT. Translation: CASSGGSGPRWDTQYF.